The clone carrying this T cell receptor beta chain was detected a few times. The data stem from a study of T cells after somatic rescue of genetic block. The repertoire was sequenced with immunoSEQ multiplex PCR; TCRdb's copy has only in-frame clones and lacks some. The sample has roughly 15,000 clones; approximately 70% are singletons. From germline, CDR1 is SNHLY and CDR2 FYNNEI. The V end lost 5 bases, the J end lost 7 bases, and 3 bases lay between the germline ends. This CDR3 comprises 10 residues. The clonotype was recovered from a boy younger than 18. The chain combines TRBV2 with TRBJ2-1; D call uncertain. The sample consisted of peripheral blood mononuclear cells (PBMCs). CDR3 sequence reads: CASSQNEQFF. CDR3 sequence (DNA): TGTGCCAGCAGTCAAAATGAGCAGTTCTTC.